This T cell receptor beta chain emerged from a study of T cells in Graves' hyperthyroidism and ophthalmopathy. Findings and limits, study-wide: Also found in blood were most expanded thyroid clonotypes above 0.001.

In germline, CDR1 is MNHEY, CDR2 SMNVEV (reference sequence). The CDR3 contains 14 residues. The V and J ends lost 4 bases and 8 bases, in that order; junction bases with no gene match: 8. The investigators amplified TCR beta CDR3 regions from RNA transcripts. In the first-round RT-PCR of the TCR CDR3, the HTBI primer set was used. TCRdb ran MiXCR on the multiplex PCR reads and lists one entry per CDR3 protein. The top ten hold 20% to 25% of the sample, which has more than 300,000 distinct CDR3 sequences, approximately 15% seen once. The hyperthyroidism was newly diagnosed and had lasted under 2 months; the patients were aged 18 to 65. Clinical symptoms, serum thyroxine and TRAb, thyroid ultrasound and orbital computed tomography together formed the diagnostic basis. This clonotype was seen ten or more times. Antigen: not known.

The source is a woman aged 25 to 39 with Graves' hyperthyroidism. This chain links TRBV27 with TRBJ1-5; TRBD1 agrees at 7 bases. The sample consisted of blood. The CDR3 DNA reads as TGTGCCAGCAGTTCGTTCCCAGGGGGGGAGCCCCAGCATTTT. This encodes CASSSFPGGEPQHF.